These 12 T cell receptor beta chains came from one sample sequenced in a study of response to subunit inactivated influenza vaccine (dated by TCRdb to 2017 to 2018). Library preparation used RT-PCR. The sequencer listed for this sample is Illumina HiSeq 2500. TCRdb trimmed the raw reads at Q25, called clones with MiXCR and kept productive beta chains. Duplicate CDR3 protein sequences are folded into a single record with the most common DNA and genes. A total of about 570,000 distinct CDR3 sequences appear in this sample, about 11% of them only once. The ten largest clones take up approximately 9.9% of the sample. This sample was also put to use in a study of T cells expressing NK-cell markers. As that second study puts it: TCR beta cDNA libraries were prepared using 5'RACE template switching, which introduced a universal primer site and unique molecular identifiers.

The starting material was PBMCs from blood, obtained on the day of vaccination. These receptors were collected from a man aged 45 to 65 who received an inactivated influenza vaccine. Donor details come from another sample of the same person, matched by shared clones.

This clonotype has ten or more counts. This rearrangement joins TRBV7-2 to TRBJ2-1, with 9 bases fitting TRBD1. V trimming: 4 bases; J trimming: 4 bases; junction bases outside the gene matches: 2. CDR1 is SGHTA and CDR2 is FQGNSA in the germline V gene. The CDR3 sequence is 14 residues long. CDR3 DNA: TGTGCCAGCAGCTGGGGACAGGGTTACAATGAGCAGTTCTTC. It encodes CASSWGQGYNEQFF. The full variable domain, completed using reference TRBV7-2 and TRBJ2-1, is GAGVSQSPSNKVTEKGKDVELRCDPISGHTALYWYRQSLGQGLEFLIYFQGNSAPDKSGLPSDRFSAERTGGSVSTLTIQRTQQEDSAVYLCASSWGQGYNEQFFGPGTRLTVL.

This clonotype was counted many times. The V and J genes are TRBV28 and TRBJ2-7; 11 bases agree with TRBD1. Germline CDR1 is MDHEN and CDR2 is SYDVKM. The CDR3 contains 14 residues. Trimming took 3 bases from V and 5 from J; bases not matched to a gene: 3. CDR3 in amino acids: CASSLDRGQDEQYF. The CDR3 nucleotides read TGTGCCAGCAGTTTGGACAGGGGGCAGGACGAGCAGTACTTC.

This clonotype was recorded a few times. V gene TRBV3-1 combines with J gene TRBJ1-4, with D tentatively TRBD1 (6 bases). The germline V gene has CDR1 LGHDT and CDR2 YNNKEL (reference sequence). Trimming took 2 bases from V and 14 from J, leaving 15 bases between them. This CDR3 contains 13 residues. CDR3 bases: TGTGCCAGCAGCCAAACAGGGACCACCCGGCTGTTTTTT. Protein product: CASSQTGTTRLFF.

This clonotype came up a few times. CDR3 DNA: TGTGCCAGCAGTTACGTCGCCAGGGCAGAGACCCAGTACTTC. Amino acids: CASSYVARAETQYF. This chain links TRBV6-5 with TRBJ2-5, with D tentatively TRBD1 (5 bases). The CDR3 has 14 amino acids. From germline, CDR1 is MNHEY and CDR2 SVGAGI. Trimming stripped 2 bases from V and 4 bases from J, with 11 bases between.

In DNA form, the CDR3 reads TGTGCCAGCAGTTTTTCCGGCGTGGGTGAGCAGTACTTC. It is translated as CASSFSGVGEQYF. The genes are TRBV12-3 or TRBV12-4 and TRBJ2-7; no reliable D call. CDR3 length: 13 residues. V was shortened by 3 bases and J by 7 bases, with 13 bases between the two germline ends.

This clonotype was recorded a few times. V is TRBV7-2 and J is TRBJ1-2; D might be TRBD1 (5 bases). The CDR3 spans 14 residues. The V end lost 6 bases, the J end lost 4 bases, and 15 bases lay between the germline ends. Germline V lookup: CDR1 SGHTA, CDR2 FQGNSA. The DNA of the CDR3 is TGTGCCAGCAGACTAGACAGATCGAGCTATGGCTACACCTTC. Protein: CASRLDRSSYGYTF.

This clonotype was seen a few times. The genes are TRBV20-1 and TRBJ2-3; D is perhaps TRBD2 (5 bases). Germline V gives CDR1 DFQATT, CDR2 SNEGSKA (reference sequence). This CDR3 has 16 residues. Between the trimmed V and J ends, which lost 1 base and 10 bases, there was a span of 24 bases. CDR3 region: CSARGMGGYYTRAQYF. CDR3 sequence (DNA): TGCAGTGCTAGAGGGATGGGCGGGTATTATACGAGGGCGCAGTATTTT.

The chain joins TRBV5-4 to TRBJ2-7; 7 bases align to TRBD1. The germline gives CDR1 SGHNT, CDR2 YYREEE (reference sequence). CDR3 size: 13 residues. Trimming at V came to 4 bases and at J to 5 bases, leaving 6 bases not matched to a gene. The DNA for the CDR3 is TGTGCCAGCAGCCGAAGTACAGGGGACGAGCAGTACTTC. Translated, it gives CASSRSTGDEQYF.

The chain recombines TRBV30 with TRBJ1-1; the D is unclear. The CDR3 runs to 15 residues. Germline CDR1 and CDR2: GTSNPN and SVGIG (reference sequence). V lost 0 bases and J lost 2, with 13 bases in between. CDR3 sequence reads: CAWSVGPGENTEAFF. CDR3 nucleotides: TGTGCCTGGAGTGTTGGACCGGGCGAAAACACTGAAGCTTTCTTT. The full variable domain, rest sourced from reference TRBV30 and TRBJ1-1, is SQTIHQWPATLVQPVGSPLSLECTVEGTSNPNLYWYRQAAGRGLQLLFYSVGIGQISSEVPQNLSASRPQDRQFILSSKKLLLSDSGFYLCAWSVGPGENTEAFFGQGTRLTVV.

The J gene is TRBJ1-1, the V gene TRBV7-2, with a weak D call TRBD1 (6 bases). The CDR3 is made up of 11 amino acids. V lost 7 bases and J lost 6, with 9 bases in between. Germline V gene lookup returns CDR1 SGHTA and CDR2 FQGNSA. CDR3 residues: CASIYRAEAFF. CDR3 DNA: TGTGCCAGCATCTACAGGGCTGAAGCTTTCTTT.

The chain uses TRBV7-2 and TRBJ2-2; D gene ambiguous. Germline CDR1 SGHTA, CDR2 FQGNSA. This CDR3 has 12 residues. V lost 4 bases and J lost 9, with 9 bases in between. CDR3 nucleotide sequence: TGTGCCAGCAGCTCCTACTACAGGGAGCTGTTTTTT. Its translation is CASSSYYRELFF.

The V call is TRBV4-1, the J call TRBJ2-5; 9 positions match TRBD2. CDR1 and CDR2 from the germline V gene are MGHRA and YSYEKL. The J segment lost 2 bases and the V segment lost 0 bases, leaving 10 bases of the junction unmatched. The CDR3 runs to 18 residues. The CDR3 reads CASSQDKSGGTGQETQYF. The CDR3 DNA sequence: TGCGCCAGCAGCCAAGATAAAAGCGGGGGGACTGGGCAAGAGACCCAGTACTTC.